The next 30 T cell receptor beta chains were all read from a single sample in a study of T cells in Graves' hyperthyroidism and ophthalmopathy. The investigators amplified TCR beta CDR3 regions from RNA transcripts. RT-PCR in the first round (using the HTBI primer set) targeted the TCR CDR3. Via MiXCR, TCRdb re-called the multiplex PCR reads, giving one row per CDR3 protein. The repertoire holds approximately 640,000 distinct CDR3 sequences, with around 16% as singletons. Sequences were obtained from blood. The receptors stem from a man aged 50 or older with Graves' hyperthyroidism.

The chain joins TRBV28 to TRBJ1-6; the match to TRBD1 covers 8 bases. Germline values: CDR1 MDHEN, CDR2 SYDVKM. The V gene end was trimmed by 4 bases and the J gene end by 6 bases; junction bases not matched to a gene: 11. This CDR3 has 17 residues. The CDR3 sequence is CASSSPKTGGLNSPLHF. CDR3 DNA sequence: TGTGCCAGCAGTTCACCTAAAACAGGGGGACTTAATTCACCCCTCCACTTT.

This clonotype was seen a few times. The genes are TRBV5-1 and TRBJ2-3; TRBD1 might be the D (5 bases). The CDR3 is 15 residues long. Germline V gene data show CDR1 as SGHRS and CDR2 as YFSETQ. V was trimmed by 2 bases and J by 1 base, leaving 11 bases between them. The CDR3 protein is CASSFGRAGTDTQYF. The CDR3 DNA follows: TGCGCCAGCAGCTTTGGCAGGGCGGGCACAGATACGCAGTATTTT.

The rearrangement uses TRBV28 and TRBJ2-2; tentative D call: TRBD1 (6 bases). CDR3 length: 17 amino acids. In germline, CDR1 is MDHEN, CDR2 SYDVKM. V was clipped by 4 bases and J by 1 base, with 16 bases between them. In nucleotides, the CDR3 is TGTGCCAGCAGTTCCCCCCCTAGGGGGAAGAACACCGGGGAGCTGTTTTTT. It specifies CASSSPPRGKNTGELFF.

This sequence joins TRBV7-2 and TRBJ1-1; 9 bases match TRBD1. The CDR3 runs to 13 residues. V was pared by 5 bases and J by 11 bases, with 9 bases of the junction left unmatched. Per the germline V gene, CDR1 is SGHTA and CDR2 is FQGNSA. The CDR3 sequence is CASSLWDRVSAFF. The CDR3, as DNA: TGTGCCAGCAGCCTTTGGGACAGGGTGTCGGCTTTCTTT.

This clonotype was seen only a few times. This sequence joins TRBV20-1 and TRBJ2-1, with a tentative D call TRBD1 (6 bases). The CDR3 loop spans 15 amino acids. The V end was cut by 0 bases, the J end by 7 bases, with 16 bases between. Germline V gene sequence: CDR1 DFQATT, CDR2 SNEGSKA (reference sequence). CDR3 nucleotides: TGCAGTGCTAGAGATGGGTCAGGGGTGGGGAATGAGCAGTTCTTC. Translated, it gives CSARDGSGVGNEQFF.

There are a few counts of this clonotype. The CDR3 here is CASSEGTGKNTF. For the CDR3, the DNA is TGTGCCAGCAGTGAAGGGACAGGGAAAAACACCTTC. The chain couples TRBV6-1 to TRBJ1-2, with TRBD1 matching 8 bases. Trimming at V came to 1 base and at J to 12 bases, leaving 4 bases not matched to a gene. The length of the CDR3 is 12 residues. Germline V gives CDR1 MNHNS, CDR2 SASEGT.

This clonotype was recorded at least ten times. V usage is TRBV28 and J usage is TRBJ1-1; the match to TRBD1 covers 11 bases. The CDR3 extends over 13 amino acids. Germline CDR1 and CDR2: MDHEN and SYDVKM. The J segment lost 5 bases and the V segment lost 6 bases, leaving 2 bases of the junction unmatched. CDR3: CASRGQGVTEAFF. The CDR3 nucleotides read TGTGCCAGCAGGGGACAGGGGGTTACTGAAGCTTTCTTT.

This clonotype was recorded at least ten times. The chain couples TRBV28 to TRBJ2-4; maybe TRBD2 (6 bases). Germline V gives CDR1 MDHEN, CDR2 SYDVKM. The CDR3 has 12 amino acids. V lost 8 bases and J lost 8, with 13 bases in between. DNA of the CDR3: TGTGCCAGCGGAGGGGCTCTGGACATTCAGTACTTC. It yields the protein CASGGALDIQYF.

This clonotype has at least ten counts. The chain uses TRBV27 and TRBJ2-1; unclear D gene. Trimming removed 6 bases at V and 5 bases at J, with 8 bases between. There are 12 residues in the CDR3. Germline values: CDR1 MNHEY, CDR2 SMNVEV (reference sequence). The DNA for the CDR3 is TGTGCCAGCAGCCAAGGGAACAATGAGCAGTTCTTC. Translated, it gives CASSQGNNEQFF.

This clonotype has at least ten counts. This rearrangement joins TRBV30 to TRBJ1-2; no clear D. Trimming took 1 base from V and 5 from J, leaving 14 bases between them. The CDR3 loop spans 14 amino acids. CDR1 and CDR2 (germline): GTSNPN, SVGIG (reference sequence). As DNA, the CDR3 is TGTGCCTGGAGTGCTAAGGGAAAAGATTATGGCTACACCTTC. It encodes CAWSAKGKDYGYTF.

This clonotype was detected many times. The V gene is TRBV11-2, the J gene TRBJ2-5; TRBD1 agrees at 12 bases. Trimming took 3 bases from V and 2 from J; bases not matched to a gene: 13. Germline lookup yields CDR1 SGHAT and CDR2 FQNNGV. This CDR3 is 19 amino acids long. CDR3: CASSFGRGQGARIQETQYF. The CDR3 DNA follows: TGTGCCAGCAGCTTCGGTCGGGGACAGGGGGCGAGAATTCAAGAGACCCAGTACTTC.

The V gene is TRBV6-2 or TRBV6-3, the J gene TRBJ2-7; 7 nucleotides line up with TRBD2. The CDR3 has 15 residues. V lost 2 bases, J lost 3 bases, and 7 bases stayed unmatched. In germline, CDR1 is MNHEY, CDR2 SVGEGT. The CDR3 region is CASSYKRLADYEQYF. The CDR3 coding sequence is TGTGCCAGCAGTTACAAGCGTCTAGCGGACTACGAGCAGTACTTC.

Points on this clonotype: A much larger clone is a single base away; this may be a read error. V is TRBV27 and J is TRBJ2-5; 10 nucleotides match TRBD2. The germline CDR1 and CDR2 sequences are MNHEY and SMNVEV (reference sequence). The CDR3 sequence is 17 residues long. The CDR3 DNA reads TGTGGCAGCAGTGCCCTAGGGCTAGCGGGAGTGGGAGAGACCCAGTACTTC. Translating it yields CGSSALGLAGVGETQYF.

This clonotype was seen a handful of times. The V and J genes are TRBV7-2 and TRBJ2-1, with TRBD2 matching over 10 bases. This CDR3 contains 17 residues. Germline V gene sequence: CDR1 SGHTA, CDR2 FQGNSA. With V trimmed by 4 bases and J by 0 bases, 6 bases remained unmatched. The CDR3 loop is CASSSLTSGFSYNEQFF. The CDR3 DNA reads as TGTGCCAGCAGCTCCTTGACTAGCGGGTTCTCCTACAATGAGCAGTTCTTC.

The sample holds many counts of this clonotype. The chain joins TRBV20-1 to TRBJ2-7; 7 bases map to TRBD2. The CDR3 is made up of 15 amino acids. Germline V CDR1 and CDR2: DFQATT, SNEGSKA (reference sequence). V was pared by 1 base and J by 3 bases, with 9 bases of the junction left unmatched. CDR3: CSARAFQRGRYEQYF. In nucleotides, the CDR3 is TGCAGTGCTAGAGCGTTCCAGCGGGGCCGCTACGAGCAGTACTTC.

The chain combines TRBV7-9 with TRBJ2-1; 7 bases map to TRBD2. This CDR3 region has 16 residues. V lost 4 bases and J lost 3; bases outside the gene matches: 9. Germline-derived CDR1 and CDR2 are SEHNR and FQNEAQ (reference sequence). The chain's CDR3 is CASSSPWTSRYNEQFF. The CDR3 nucleotides read TGTGCCAGCAGCTCCCCCTGGACTAGTCGCTACAATGAGCAGTTCTTC.

The sample holds a few counts of this clonotype. This rearrangement joins TRBV5-1 to TRBJ1-1; D is ambiguous. CDR1 is SGHRS and CDR2 is YFSETQ in the germline V gene. This CDR3 comprises 14 residues. The V and J ends lost 0 bases and 4 bases respectively, with 10 bases between them. CDR3 DNA sequence: TGCGCCAGCAGCTTGGCTAACCGGGGCACTGAAGCTTTCTTT. Amino acids: CASSLANRGTEAFF.

Note on this clonotype: A much more abundant neighbour one base away suggests this may be a read error. J is TRBJ1-2 and V is TRBV28; D possibly corresponds to TRBD1 (5 bases). This CDR3 is built from 16 residues. Germline values: CDR1 MDHEN, CDR2 SYDVKM. CDR3 amino acids: CVSSSPSPGTGYGYTF. Written as DNA, the CDR3 is TGTGTCAGCAGTTCCCCCTCACCCGGGACGGGCTATGGCTACACCTTC.

This clonotype has only a few counts. This chain connects TRBV19 to TRBJ2-2; 11 bases are a match to TRBD2. Germline V lookup: CDR1 LNHDA, CDR2 SQIVND (reference sequence). The V and J ends lost 1 base and 5 bases, in that order; junction bases with no gene match: 3. The CDR3 totals 16 residues. CDR3 in amino acids: CASSIALAGGTGELFF. DNA of the CDR3: TGTGCCAGTAGTATAGCCCTAGCGGGAGGAACCGGGGAGCTGTTTTTT.

The table lists this clonotype with many counts. The V gene is TRBV7-9, the J gene TRBJ2-4, with 7 nucleotides matching TRBD2. Unmatched junction bases numbered 18, after V lost 0 bases and J lost 7 bases. The germline V gene has CDR1 SEHNR and CDR2 FQNEAQ (reference sequence). CDR3 size: 19 residues. The CDR3 DNA reads as TGTGCCAGCAGCTTAGCGGACTACCCGGGAGGCGGGTTTGGGAACATTCAGTACTTC. It specifies CASSLADYPGGGFGNIQYF.

This clonotype has at least ten counts. The rearrangement uses TRBV13 and TRBJ1-3, with TRBD1 identical over 10 bases. This CDR3 region has 18 residues. CDR1 and CDR2 from the germline V gene are PRHDT and FYEKMQ (reference sequence). V shed 1 base, J shed 0 bases, and the junction held 6 bases outside the gene matches. The CDR3 region is CASSLATGGWSSGNTIYF. In nucleotides, the CDR3 is TGTGCCAGCAGCTTAGCGACAGGGGGCTGGAGCTCTGGAAACACCATATATTTT.

Only a few counts were recorded for this clonotype. The chain employs TRBV10-3 and TRBJ1-2, with 7 bases aligning to TRBD1. The J segment lost 7 bases and the V segment lost 3 bases, leaving 14 bases of the junction unmatched. The CDR3 consists of 16 residues. From germline, CDR1 is ENHRY and CDR2 SYGVKD. CDR3 loop: CAISEPRVGGSGGYTF. CDR3 nucleotides: TGTGCCATCAGTGAACCTCGGGTAGGGGGCAGCGGTGGCTACACCTTC.

In its sample, this clonotype was seen a few times. This chain links TRBV27 with TRBJ2-2; D ambiguous. The V gene lost 5 bases and the J gene lost 4 bases, with 11 bases spanning the gap. CDR3 length: 14 amino acids. Germline V gene data show CDR1 as MNHEY and CDR2 as SMNVEV (reference sequence). In DNA form, the CDR3 reads TGTGCCAGCAGTGTGGGAACCCCCACCGGGGAGCTGTTTTTT. This translates into CASSVGTPTGELFF.

This clonotype was seen only a few times. V usage is TRBV7-9 and J usage is TRBJ2-1, with 7 bases identical to TRBD2. The germline CDR1 and CDR2 sequences are SEHNR and FQNEAQ (reference sequence). The V and J ends lost 5 bases and 7 bases, in that order; junction bases with no gene match: 11. CDR3 length: 15 amino acids. The CDR3 bases are TGTGCCAGCAGCCCCAGACTGCGGGAGCGGAATGAGCAGTTCTTC. It is translated as CASSPRLRERNEQFF.

In its sample, this clonotype was seen many times. J is TRBJ2-5 and V is TRBV2; D is undetermined. V shed 0 bases and J shed 4 bases, with 9 bases lying between them. Germline-derived CDR1 and CDR2 are SNHLY and FYNNEI. The CDR3 is made up of 14 amino acids. The CDR3 protein is CASSEALFRETQYF. DNA of the CDR3: TGTGCCAGCAGTGAAGCGTTGTTCCGAGAGACCCAGTACTTC.

This clonotype showed up many times. This sequence joins TRBV7-2 and TRBJ1-3; 7 nucleotides agree with TRBD1. The CDR3 spans 15 residues. Germline trimming cut 5 bases from V and 3 bases from J; bases unmatched to any gene: 7. CDR1 and CDR2 (germline): SGHTA, FQGNSA. The CDR3 DNA is TGTGCCAGCAGCCTGACCCGGGACAGTGGAAACACCATATATTTT. Its protein is CASSLTRDSGNTIYF.

The chain uses TRBV7-2 and TRBJ2-7; the D is unclear. V was shortened by 2 bases and J by 7 bases, with 6 bases between the two germline ends. The CDR3 spans 11 residues. Germline CDR1 and CDR2: SGHTA and FQGNSA. Here the CDR3 DNA reads TGTGCCAGCAGCTTACTTATGGAGCAGTACTTC. It codes for CASSLLMEQYF.

The chain employs TRBV2 and TRBJ2-5, with TRBD2 matching 13 bases. This CDR3 contains 18 residues. Per the germline V gene, CDR1 is SNHLY and CDR2 is FYNNEI. V was pared by 4 bases and J by 2 bases, with 10 bases of the junction left unmatched. CDR3 sequence (DNA): TGTGCCAGCAGTGGGGCGGGACTAGCGGGAACGGGTCAAGAGACCCAGTACTTC. This translates into CASSGAGLAGTGQETQYF.

The rearrangement joins TRBV20-1 to TRBJ1-5; D gene uncertain. The CDR3 runs to 13 residues. V lost 4 bases and J 4 bases, leaving 11 bases between the germline ends. From germline, CDR1 is DFQATT and CDR2 SNEGSKA (reference sequence). Here the CDR3 DNA reads TGCAGTGCTAAAGCGACGTTTAATCAGCCCCAGCATTTT. This codes for CSAKATFNQPQHF.

This clonotype has ten or more counts. The chain couples TRBV19 to TRBJ2-1; 12 nucleotides match TRBD2. The CDR3 has 15 residues. V shed 4 bases and J 6 bases; nucleotides not matched to a gene: 4. Germline V lookup: CDR1 LNHDA, CDR2 SQIVND (reference sequence). As DNA, the CDR3 is TGTGCCAGTAGTAGAGGACTAGCGGGACTCAATGAGCAGTTCTTC. Amino acid sequence: CASSRGLAGLNEQFF.